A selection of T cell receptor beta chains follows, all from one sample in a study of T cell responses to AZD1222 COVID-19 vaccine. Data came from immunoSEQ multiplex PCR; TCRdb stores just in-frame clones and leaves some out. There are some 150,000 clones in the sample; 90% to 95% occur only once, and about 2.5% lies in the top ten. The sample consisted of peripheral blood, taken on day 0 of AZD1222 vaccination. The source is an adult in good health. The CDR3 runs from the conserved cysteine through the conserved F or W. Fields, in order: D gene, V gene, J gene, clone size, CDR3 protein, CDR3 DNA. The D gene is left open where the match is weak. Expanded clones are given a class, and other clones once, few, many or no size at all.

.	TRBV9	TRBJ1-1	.	CASSVEGTGSTEAFF	TGTGCCAGCAGCGTAGAGGGTACAGGGAGCACTGAAGCTTTCTTT
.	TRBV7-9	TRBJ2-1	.	CASSLERVSYNEQFF	TGTGCCAGCAGCCTTGAGCGGGTGTCCTACAATGAGCAGTTCTTC
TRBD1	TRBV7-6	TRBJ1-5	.	CASSSSGQGSNQPQHF	TGTGCCAGCAGCTCCTCCGGACAGGGGAGCAATCAGCCCCAGCATTTT
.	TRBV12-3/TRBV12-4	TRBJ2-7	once	CASSSNYEQYF	TGTGCCAGCAGTTCTAACTACGAGCAGTACTTC
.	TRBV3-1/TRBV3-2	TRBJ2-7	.	CASSQGYYEQYF	TGTGCCAGCAGCCAAGGATACTACGAGCAGTACTTC
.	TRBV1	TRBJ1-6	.	CTSSLPGQGGGSPLHF	TGCACCAGCAGCCTTCCGGGACAGGGAGGTGGATCACCCCTCCACTTT
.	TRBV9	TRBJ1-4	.	CASSAPGGVGEKLFF	TGTGCCAGCAGCGCCCCGGGAGGGGTTGGTGAAAAACTGTTTTTT
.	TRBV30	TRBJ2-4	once	CAWMGASGRINIQYF	TGTGCCTGGATGGGGGCTAGCGGTCGGATAAACATTCAGTACTTC
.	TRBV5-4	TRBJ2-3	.	CASSHGRGSSTDTQYF	TGTGCCAGCAGCCATGGCAGGGGTTCTAGCACAGATACGCAGTATTTT
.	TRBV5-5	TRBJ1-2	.	CASSTVVPGPRGYTF	TGTGCCAGCAGCACGGTGGTCCCGGGACCTAGAGGCTACACCTTC
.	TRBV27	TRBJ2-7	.	CASSLGGPREQYF	TGTGCCAGCAGCTTGGGGGGCCCGCGCGAGCAGTACTTC
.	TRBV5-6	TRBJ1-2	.	CASSPRGGGYGYTF	TGTGCCAGCAGCCCCCGGGGGGGCGGCTATGGCTACACCTTC
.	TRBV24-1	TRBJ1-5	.	CATSVVERYSNQPQHF	TGTGCCACCAGTGTCGTTGAGCGTTATAGCAATCAGCCCCAGCATTTT
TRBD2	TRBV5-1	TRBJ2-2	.	CASSLREGYTGELFF	TGCGCCAGCAGCTTGCGGGAGGGGTACACCGGGGAGCTGTTTTTT
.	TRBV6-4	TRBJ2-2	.	CASGRLGTGELFF	TGTGCCAGCGGCCGCCTAGGGACCGGGGAGCTGTTTTTT
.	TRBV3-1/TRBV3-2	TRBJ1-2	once	CASSPAKHYGYTF	TGTGCCAGCAGCCCGGCCAAGCACTATGGCTACACCTTC
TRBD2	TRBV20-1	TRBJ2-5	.	CSASQPSGSFETQYF	TGCAGTGCTAGTCAGCCTAGCGGGAGTTTTGAGACCCAGTACTTC
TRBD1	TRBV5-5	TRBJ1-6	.	CASSPPGQGNNSPLHF	TGTGCCAGCAGCCCGCCGGGACAGGGGAACAATTCACCCCTCCACTTT
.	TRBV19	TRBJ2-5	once	CASSQTGAQETQYF	TGTGCCAGTAGTCAAACCGGGGCCCAAGAGACCCAGTACTTC
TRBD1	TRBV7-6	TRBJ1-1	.	CASGPGTGNTEAFF	TGTGCCAGCGGACCCGGGACAGGCAACACTGAAGCTTTCTTT
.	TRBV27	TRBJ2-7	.	CASSSRVGEQYF	TGTGCCAGCAGTTCCAGGGTCGGCGAGCAGTACTTC
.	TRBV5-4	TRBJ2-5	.	CASSLGGTPQETQYF	TGTGCCAGCAGCTTGGGAGGGACACCCCAAGAGACCCAGTACTTC
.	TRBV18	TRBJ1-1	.	CASSPPAGKTEAFF	TGTGCCAGCTCACCACCGGCGGGGAAGACTGAAGCTTTCTTT
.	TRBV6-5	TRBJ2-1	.	CASRQGRVGNEQFF	TGTGCCAGCAGACAGGGTCGCGTCGGGAATGAGCAGTTCTTC